This TCR beta chain was observed in a study of blood T cell repertoires in COVID-19. Study information: PBMCs, B-cell-depleted T cells, or T cells provided the cDNA or gDNA that made up the material.

In the authors' workflow: Quantification of nucleated cells was approximated via reference gene primer amplification. Only in-frame clones appear in the TCRdb table, and some are missing; sequencing was by immunoSEQ multiplex PCR. That table is the source of V, J and clone size, and D and trimming were worked out from the DNA. Seen here are over 50,000 clones, roughly 86% observed once, and the top ten hold over 9.5%. Per the germline V gene, CDR1 is MNHEY and CDR2 is SVGEGT. V was clipped by 5 bases and J by 7 bases; unmatched bases: 3. The CDR3 is 13 residues long. A single count supports this clone.

This chain joins TRBV6-2 or TRBV6-3 and TRBJ2-2; 8 nucleotides agree with TRBD1. Sequencing was performed on peripheral blood. This TCR was sampled from an older man with active COVID-19. The CDR3 region has the DNA TGTGCCAGCAGTAATGACAGGGGCGGGGAGCTGTTTTTT. This gives the protein CASSNDRGGELFF.